The rows below give T cell receptor beta chains drawn from one sample of a study of STAT5B mutations in CD4+ large granular lymphocyte leukemia. Generated by immunoSEQ multiplex PCR, the TCRdb table keeps only in-frame clones and is missing some. The table shows tens of thousands of clones, with around 67% occurring only once. Material: CD4+ T cells from blood buffy coats. These receptor sequences come from a human donor in good health. The CDR3 runs from the conserved cysteine through the conserved F or W. A D gene is named only where the DNA matches it firmly. A clone size is listed for some rows: how often the clone was seen (once, few, many), or a class if it is expanded.

DNA | CDR3 | D | size | J | V
TGTGCCAGCAGCGCGACTAGCACGGATGAGCAGTTCTTC | CASSATSTDEQFF | TRBD2 | . | TRBJ2-1 | TRBV5-4
TGCGCCAGCAACCCGGACAGACTCAACACTGAAGCTTTCTTT | CASNPDRLNTEAFF | . | . | TRBJ1-1 | TRBV5-1
TGCAGCGTTGATCGGGCAGGGACTGAAGCTTTCTTT | CSVDRAGTEAFF | . | . | TRBJ1-1 | TRBV29-1
TGTGCCAGCAGCTTAAGGGAAATCTCTGAAGCTTTCTTT | CASSLREISEAFF | . | few | TRBJ1-1 | TRBV7-2
TGTGCCAGTGCCCGGGGGAACTATGGCTACACCTTC | CASARGNYGYTF | . | few | TRBJ1-2 | TRBV11-3
TGTGCCAGCAGCCGACGGACAGCAGAATCCTACAATGAGCAGTTCTTC | CASSRRTAESYNEQFF | . | . | TRBJ2-1 | TRBV9
TGTGCCAGTAGGGACAGGGGGCGAGATCAGCCCCAGCATTTT | CASRDRGRDQPQHF | TRBD1 | . | TRBJ1-5 | TRBV19
TGTGCCAGCAGCTTGGGACAGGGGCGGTTTGGCTACACCTTC | CASSLGQGRFGYTF | TRBD1 | . | TRBJ1-2 | TRBV7-8
TGTGCCACGCTGGGACAGGGGGACACTGAAGCTTTCTTT | CATLGQGDTEAFF | TRBD1 | few | TRBJ1-1 | TRBV27
TGTGCCAGCAGTTCAGTGTACTCTGGAAACACCATATATTTT | CASSSVYSGNTIYF | . | . | TRBJ1-3 | TRBV27
TGTGCCAGCAGCTTAACCTCGGCTCTAGGGAATGAAAAACTGTTTTTT | CASSLTSALGNEKLFF | . | few | TRBJ1-4 | TRBV7-2
TGTGCCAGCTCACCATTGGGACAGGGAAGTAGTCAGTACTTC | CASSPLGQGSSQYF | TRBD1 | . | TRBJ2-4 | TRBV18
TGTGCCAGCAGTTTATCCGGGACAGGGCATGGCTACACCTTC | CASSLSGTGHGYTF | TRBD1 | . | TRBJ1-2 | TRBV27
TGTGCCAGCAGCCCCCGTTACGGGTCCCAAGAGACCCAGTACTTC | CASSPRYGSQETQYF | . | . | TRBJ2-5 | TRBV11-3
TGTGCCAGCAGGGCAGGACAAGCTTTCTTT | CASRAGQAFF | . | . | TRBJ1-1 | TRBV2
TGTGCCAGCACCCTAGGGGCGGGGGGGAACACCGGGGAGCTGTTTTTT | CASTLGAGGNTGELFF | TRBD2 | . | TRBJ2-2 | TRBV7-2
TGTGCCAGCAGCCAAGATTTCAAACAGGTTTCACCCCTCCACTTT | CASSQDFKQVSPLHF | . | few | TRBJ1-6 | TRBV4-2
TGTGCCAGCAGCCAAGCTCCCGGATCGGGGAACACTGAAGCTTTCTTT | CASSQAPGSGNTEAFF | . | . | TRBJ1-1 | TRBV4-2
TGTGCCAGCAGTTTAATGGTGGGAAGAGAGACCCAGTACTTC | CASSLMVGRETQYF | . | . | TRBJ2-5 | TRBV6-1
TGCGCCAGCAGCCAAGAATATGGAAACACCGGGGAGCTGTTTTTT | CASSQEYGNTGELFF | . | . | TRBJ2-2 | TRBV4-3
TGTGCCAGCAGCTTCACAGGGGACGGTGGCACTGAAGCTTTCTTT | CASSFTGDGGTEAFF | TRBD1 | . | TRBJ1-1 | TRBV7-2
TGCGCCAGCAGCTTGGGCGGGGGGACACTAAGCTCCTACAATGAGCAGTTCTTC | CASSLGGGTLSSYNEQFF | TRBD2 | . | TRBJ2-1 | TRBV5-1
TGTGCCAGCTCACCATCCCCCGGGAACTCTGGAAACACCATATATTTT | CASSPSPGNSGNTIYF | . | once | TRBJ1-3 | TRBV18
TGTGCCAGCAGCGTAGGGGGACAGGGAGTAAGGGGCTACACCTTC | CASSVGGQGVRGYTF | TRBD1 | . | TRBJ1-2 | TRBV9
TGTGCCAGCTCACCCTTGGAACAGGAAAAACTGTTTTTT | CASSPLEQEKLFF | . | . | TRBJ1-4 | TRBV18
TGTGCCAGCAGTGATACTACAACTAATGAAAAACTGTTTTTT | CASSDTTTNEKLFF | . | few | TRBJ1-4 | TRBV25-1
TGTGCCAGCAGCTTAGTTATAGATACGCAGTATTTT | CASSLVIDTQYF | . | . | TRBJ2-3 | TRBV7-8
TGTGCCAGCTCAATTGACAGTAATCAGCCCCAGCATTTT | CASSIDSNQPQHF | . | . | TRBJ1-5 | TRBV18
TGTGCCAGCAGCTTAGTCTCACGGGGGGTCTTCTTT | CASSLVSRGVFF | . | . | TRBJ1-1 | TRBV7-9
TGTGCCAGCAGCGGGGACTGGACCCGCTCCTACGAGCAGTACTTC | CASSGDWTRSYEQYF | . | . | TRBJ2-7 | TRBV2
TGTGCCTGGAGTGTAGAAGGCACTGAAGCTTTCTTT | CAWSVEGTEAFF | . | . | TRBJ1-1 | TRBV30